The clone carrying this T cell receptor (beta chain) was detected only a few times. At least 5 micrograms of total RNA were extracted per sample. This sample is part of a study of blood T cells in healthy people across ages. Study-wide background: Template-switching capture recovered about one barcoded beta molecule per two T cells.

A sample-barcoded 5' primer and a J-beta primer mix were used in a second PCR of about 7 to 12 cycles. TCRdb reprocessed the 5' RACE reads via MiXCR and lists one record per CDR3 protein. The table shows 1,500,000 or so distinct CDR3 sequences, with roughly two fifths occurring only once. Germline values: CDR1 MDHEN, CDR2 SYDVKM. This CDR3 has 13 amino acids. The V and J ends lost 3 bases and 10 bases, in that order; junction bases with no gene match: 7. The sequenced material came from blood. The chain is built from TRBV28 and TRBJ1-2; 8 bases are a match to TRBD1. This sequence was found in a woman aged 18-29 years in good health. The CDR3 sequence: CASSLDRADVYTF. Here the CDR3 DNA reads TGTGCCAGCAGTTTGGACAGGGCGGATGTCTACACCTTC.